Listed below are T cell receptor beta chains from one sample, sequenced in a study of human T cells and chemical hapten exposure. Each CDR3 protein is one row after TCRdb ran MiXCR on the RACE reads. The top ten clones hold 2.5% to 3% of a sample with about 85,000 distinct CDR3 sequences, 7.5% to 9.5% of them seen once. Source: whole blood, taken in connection with sensitization to the hapten diphenylcyclopropenone (DPC). These receptors originate from a man aged 35-49 years with alopecia areata. Some clones in this sample may be carry-over from other donors' samples. Both conserved end residues are part of each CDR3. Fields, in order: V gene, D gene, clone size, J gene, CDR3 DNA, CDR3 protein. The D gene is left open where the match is weak. Where a row states a size, it is once, few, many or the class of an expanded clone; other rows omit it.

TRBV6-1,.,few,TRBJ1-2,TGTGCCAGCAGTGTTTATGGCTACACCTTC,CASSVYGYTF
TRBV12-3/TRBV12-4,.,.,TRBJ1-5,TGTGCCAGCACCTCTTTCTGGGGAAACAATGGCTATCAGCCCCAGCATTTT,CASTSFWGNNGYQPQHF
TRBV21-1,.,.,TRBJ1-2,TGTGCCAGCAGCGCGGTTGGGAGGAGCAACTATGGCCACACCTTC,CASSAVGRSNYGHTF
TRBV7-7,TRBD2,many,TRBJ2-1,TGTGCTAGCAGCCGGACTAGCGGGAGCGGTAATGAGCAGTTCTTC,CASSRTSGSGNEQFF
TRBV7-9,.,.,TRBJ1-5,TGTGCCAGCAGCTTAGTAGGACGGCCCCAGCATTTT,CASSLVGRPQHF
TRBV30,TRBD1,few,TRBJ1-2,TGTGCCTGGATGGCCCAGACAGGGTATGGCTACACCTTC,CAWMAQTGYGYTF
TRBV6-7,.,many,TRBJ1-2,TGTGCCAGCAGTTACTCGAGTCGGTCCAGGGCTATCCTATACGGCTACACCTTC,CASSYSSRSRAILYGYTF
TRBV10-3,.,few,TRBJ2-5,TGTGCCAGCACGGATGACAGGAGCCAAGAGACCCAGTACTTC,CASTDDRSQETQYF
TRBV7-3,TRBD2,.,TRBJ2-3,TGTGCCAGCAGCTTAGCTAGCGGGAGGTCCACAGATACGCAGTATTTT,CASSLASGRSTDTQYF
TRBV28,.,.,TRBJ1-1,TGTGCCAGCAGGCTTGGTCTAATAACTGAAGCTTTCTTT,CASRLGLITEAFF
TRBV6-6,.,few,TRBJ1-4,TGTGCCACCTCAGGGCCTGAAAAACTGTTTTTT,CATSGPEKLFF
TRBV6-5,TRBD1,many,TRBJ1-3,TGTGCCAGCAGTTTGCAAGGGGGCAACGGAAACACCATATATTTT,CASSLQGGNGNTIYF
TRBV6-1,TRBD2,many,TRBJ2-1,TGTGCCAGCAGTTCTCGACTAGCGGGAGGAACGAGCTCCTACAATGAGCAGTTCTTC,CASSSRLAGGTSSYNEQFF
TRBV6-5,.,few,TRBJ2-2,TGTGCCAGCAGTTATGGAGGCGTGATTACCGGGGAGCTGTTTTTT,CASSYGGVITGELFF
TRBV6-6,.,few,TRBJ2-7,TGTGCCACCGCGGAGGTGGGGGAGCAGTACTTC,CATAEVGEQYF
TRBV6-1,TRBD1,many,TRBJ2-3,TGTGCCAGCAGCCGGGACAGGATCAACACAGATACGCAGTATTTT,CASSRDRINTDTQYF
TRBV27,.,.,TRBJ1-4,TGTGCCAGCAGTTTCGGGGGACGGCCTAATGAAAAACTGTTTTTT,CASSFGGRPNEKLFF
TRBV29-1,.,many,TRBJ1-1,TGCAGCGTTGTTCAACAGGGGAACACTGAAGCTTTCTTT,CSVVQQGNTEAFF
TRBV20-1,TRBD2,.,TRBJ2-3,TGCAGTGCCCCAGCGGGAGGCACAGATACGCAGTATTTT,CSAPAGGTDTQYF
TRBV21-1,.,few,TRBJ2-1,TGTGCCAGCAGCAAACCGTTCAGCAATGAGCAGTTCTTC,CASSKPFSNEQFF
TRBV5-4,.,.,TRBJ2-5,TGTGCCAGCAGCTTGAGCGGCGGAGGGGAAGAGACCCAGTACTTC,CASSLSGGGEETQYF